This TCR beta chain was found in a study of cytomegalovirus exposure and HLA in healthy donors. Notes on the study in general: Donors belonging to an Asian-associated ancestry cluster reportedly showed fewer N-insertions in productive TCRs than the roughly 670-donor mean, according to what a later analysis found. The study carried out a later analysis of TCR beta sequences. It associated 15,000 to 20,000 of them with specific HLA alleles at a false discovery rate of 0.05.

PCR was performed using 60 Vbeta and 13 Jbeta primers. Sequencing was performed with immunoSEQ multiplex PCR; in TCRdb, only in-frame clones are kept and a portion is missing. The table has more than 100,000 clones, around 85% seen once. CDR1 is SGHAT, CDR2 FQNNGV, per germline. V lost 3 bases and J 4 bases, leaving 7 bases between the germline ends. The CDR3 runs 13 residues. About this clone: Its antigen remains unidentified.

This receptor was identified in a man under 40 in good health and CMV-seronegative. The sequenced material came from PBMCs. The rearrangement links TRBV11-2 to TRBJ1-3; D might be TRBD1 (5 bases). In DNA form, the CDR3 reads TGTGCCAGCAGCTTGTGGGGCGGAAACACCATATATTTT. Amino acid sequence: CASSLWGGNTIYF.